This entry lists 27 T cell receptor beta chains sequenced from one sample in a study of vaccination and CD4 T cells after COVID-19. Sequence data for DNA of cultured CD4+ T cells were generated by the Oncomine TCR Beta short-read assay. Using its own MiXCR run on the PCR reads, TCRdb lists one record per CDR3 protein. This sample has over 14,000 distinct CDR3 sequences; around 69% occur once, and the top ten carry about 11%. The antigens for these receptors are not known. Treatment described: roughly ten-day PBMC culture with coronavirus spike peptide pools or control peptides (ViraFEST assay). The sequenced sample was CD4+ T cells from blood, cultured in vitro. These receptor sequences come from a human donor who had recovered from COVID-19.

The chain employs TRBV6-1 and TRBJ2-3, with D unresolved. This CDR3 spans 13 amino acids. The V and J ends lost 3 bases and 1 base respectively, with 5 bases between them. Germline assignment: CDR1 MNHNS and CDR2 SASEGT. The DNA of the CDR3 is TGTGCCAGCAGTGAGCAGGGCACAGATACGCAGTATTTT. It translates to CASSEQGTDTQYF.

The chain combines TRBV19 with TRBJ2-3; TRBD1 might be the D (6 bases). V lost 1 base and J 3 bases, leaving 23 bases between the germline ends. This CDR3 region has 19 residues. Per germline, CDR1 LNHDA and CDR2 SQIVND (reference sequence). The CDR3 sequence: CASSIVLPFGTPSTDTQYF. CDR3 DNA sequence: TGTGCCAGTAGTATAGTTCTCCCGTTCGGGACACCTTCAACAGATACGCAGTATTTT. Based on the CDR3 plus reference TRBV19 and TRBJ2-3, the full variable domain is DGGITQSPKYLFRKEGQNVTLSCEQNLNHDAMYWYRQDPGQGLRLIYYSQIVNDFQKGDIAEGYSVSREKKESFPLTVTSAQKNPTAFYLCASSIVLPFGTPSTDTQYFGPGTRLTVL.

The chain employs TRBV27 and TRBJ2-5; 7 bases align to TRBD2. Germline CDR1 reads MNHEY; CDR2 reads SMNVEV (reference sequence). The CDR3 totals 16 residues. Trimming cost V 0 bases and J 1 base; bases outside gene matches: 5. The CDR3 sequence: CASSLSRGSRQETQYF. The CDR3, as DNA: TGTGCCAGCAGTTTATCCCGCGGGAGTCGCCAAGAGACCCAGTACTTC.

This clonotype was counted a single time. The rearrangement joins TRBV4-3 to TRBJ2-1; 8 bases line up with TRBD2. The germline V gene has CDR1 LGHNA and CDR2 YSLEER. J was trimmed by 3 bases and V by 1 base; bases with no gene match: 8. This CDR3 spans 17 amino acids. The DNA for the CDR3 is TGCGCCAGCAGCCAAGGTGTAGCGGGGATCTTCTACAATGAGCAGTTCTTC. Translation: CASSQGVAGIFYNEQFF.

This clonotype has only one observation. This chain connects TRBV7-2 to TRBJ1-1; D gene unclear. CDR1 is SGHTA, CDR2 FQGNSA, per germline. The CDR3 loop spans 14 amino acids. V was pared by 3 bases and J by 5 bases, with 13 bases between. The CDR3, as DNA: TGTGCCAGCAGCTTTTTCGGAAGTGAGACTGAAGCTTTCTTT. Translating it yields CASSFFGSETEAFF. The full variable domain, completed using reference TRBV7-2 and TRBJ1-1, is GAGVSQSPSNKVTEKGKDVELRCDPISGHTALYWYRQSLGQGLEFLIYFQGNSAPDKSGLPSDRFSAERTGGSVSTLTIQRTQQEDSAVYLCASSFFGSETEAFFGQGTRLTVV.

This clonotype was seen once. The chain combines TRBV20-1 with TRBJ2-3; 12 positions agree with TRBD2. CDR1 and CDR2 (germline): DFQATT, SNEGSKA (reference sequence). The length of the CDR3 is 18 residues. V lost 4 bases, J lost 2 bases, and 13 bases stayed unmatched. The CDR3 is CSAMPLLAGGEITDTQYF. The DNA for the CDR3 is TGCAGTGCTATGCCCCTGCTAGCGGGAGGGGAGATCACAGATACGCAGTATTTT.

In its sample, this clonotype is medium-sized. The chain combines TRBV6-1 with TRBJ2-7; D is ambiguous. Between the trimmed V and J ends, which lost 0 bases and 3 bases, there was a span of 12 bases. There are 15 residues in the CDR3. The germline CDR1 and CDR2 sequences are MNHNS and SASEGT. Here the CDR3 DNA reads TGTGCCAGCAGTGAAGCTGTAGGGATGGGCTACGAGCAGTACTTC. It yields the protein CASSEAVGMGYEQYF.

This sequence joins TRBV25-1 and TRBJ2-5; D not resolved. Trimming removed 3 bases at V and 4 bases at J, with 12 bases between. The CDR3 sequence is 14 residues long. The germline V gene has CDR1 MGHDK and CDR2 SYGVNS. The CDR3 coding sequence is TGTGCCAGCAGTGACGCTACCGGACCAGAGACCCAGTACTTC. Translating it yields CASSDATGPETQYF.

The V call is TRBV7-3, the J call TRBJ2-7; D call uncertain. Germline assignment: CDR1 SGHTA and CDR2 FQGTGA. The CDR3 has 14 residues. Trimming cost V 5 bases and J 6 bases, with 17 bases left between them. The CDR3 DNA follows: TGTGCCAGCAGCCCCTCCCCGGCTACCGCCGAGCAGTACTTC. Translating gives CASSPSPATAEQYF. Full variable domain (outside the CDR3, taken from reference TRBV7-3 and TRBJ2-7): GAGVSQTPSNKVTEKGKYVELRCDPISGHTALYWYRQSLGQGPEFLIYFQGTGAADDSGLPNDRFFAVRPEGSVSTLKIQRTERGDSAVYLCASSPSPATAEQYFGPGTRLTVT.

The rearrangement links TRBV7-6 to TRBJ1-4; TRBD1 is a possible D gene (6 bases). CDR3 length: 15 residues. The V end was cut by 5 bases, the J end by 8 bases, with 18 bases between. From germline, CDR1 is SGHVS and CDR2 FNYEAQ. The CDR3 nucleotides are TGTGCCAGCAGCCGCGTGGGGGGCTCAGCCGAAAAACTGTTTTTT. It specifies CASSRVGGSAEKLFF.

The rearrangement joins TRBV10-1 to TRBJ2-5; 15 bases fit TRBD2. Germline CDR1 reads WNHNN; CDR2 reads SYGVQD (reference sequence). This CDR3 has 16 residues. The V segment lost 6 bases and the J segment 5 bases; nucleotides outside the gene matches: 7. Here the CDR3 DNA reads TGCGCCAGCAGCCCGGGACTAGCGGGAGGCCGGGAGACCCAGTACTTC. Amino acids: CASSPGLAGGRETQYF.

In this sample, this clonotype turned up once. The V and J genes are TRBV7-3 and TRBJ1-6; D is ambiguous. There are 16 residues in the CDR3. Germline V gene sequence: CDR1 SGHTA, CDR2 FQGTGA. V dropped 5 bases and J dropped 14 bases, with 25 bases sitting between them. This chain's CDR3 is CASSRVSLFGDSTLHF. The DNA of the CDR3 is TGTGCCAGCAGCCGCGTATCCCTATTTGGGGATTCGACCCTCCACTTT. Full variable domain (remainder filled in from reference TRBV7-3 and TRBJ1-6): GAGVSQTPSNKVTEKGKYVELRCDPISGHTALYWYRQSLGQGPEFLIYFQGTGAADDSGLPNDRFFAVRPEGSVSTLKIQRTERGDSAVYLCASSRVSLFGDSTLHFGNGTRLTVT.

In its sample, this clonotype was seen a few times. The J gene is TRBJ1-1, the V gene TRBV25-1; D is unresolved. The CDR3 has 12 residues. The V gene's germline CDR1 is MGHDK and CDR2 SYGVNS. Trimming shortened V by 1 base and J by 1 base, and 1 base separated the two germline ends. The CDR3 reads CASSEWNTEAFF. The CDR3 nucleotides are TGTGCCAGCAGTGAATGGAACACTGAAGCTTTCTTT.

This clonotype occurred a few times. The chain couples TRBV6-2 or TRBV6-3 to TRBJ1-5; D is unresolved. Per the germline V gene, CDR1 is MNHEY and CDR2 is SVGEGT. The V end lost 5 bases, the J end lost 5 bases, and 13 bases lay between the germline ends. The CDR3 has 14 residues. The CDR3 loop is CASSPIIGDQPQHF. CDR3 nucleotides: TGTGCCAGCAGTCCGATAATCGGCGATCAGCCCCAGCATTTT.

This clonotype was seen only a few times. The chain joins TRBV5-4 to TRBJ2-7; maybe TRBD1 (5 bases). This CDR3 contains 14 residues. V dropped 0 bases and J dropped 3 bases, with 10 bases sitting between them. CDR1 and CDR2 from the germline V gene are SGHNT and YYREEE (reference sequence). This CDR3 reads CASSLETEFYEQYF. The CDR3 region has the DNA TGTGCCAGCAGCTTGGAGACAGAATTCTACGAGCAGTACTTC.

The CDR3 bases are TGTGCCAGCAGTTACGCAGGGGCGAGGGTGAACACTGAAGCTTTCTTT. Translation: CASSYAGARVNTEAFF. The chain joins TRBV6-2 or TRBV6-3 to TRBJ1-1; TRBD1 might be the D (6 bases). Deletions cut 2 bases from V and 0 bases from J, with 13 bases between. The germline V gene has CDR1 MNHEY and CDR2 SVGEGT. The CDR3 extends over 16 amino acids.

The chain uses TRBV24-1 and TRBJ1-1; the D is unclear. Trimming cost V 3 bases and J 2 bases, with 3 bases left between them. Germline V gene data show CDR1 as KGHDR and CDR2 as SFDVKD. This CDR3 contains 12 residues. The CDR3 DNA follows: TGTGCCACCAGTGATGTCAACACTGAAGCTTTCTTT. Protein: CATSDVNTEAFF.

The rearrangement uses TRBV10-2 and TRBJ1-2; maybe TRBD1 (5 bases). The CDR3 consists of 14 residues. Germline V CDR1 and CDR2: WSHSY, SAAADI. With 6 bases removed from V and 2 bases from J, the gap between germline ends came to 13 bases. The CDR3 nucleotides read TGCGCCAGCAGCTGGGACGGAAAAAACTATGGCTACACCTTC. Translation: CASSWDGKNYGYTF.

This clonotype was detected only a few times. The CDR3 loop reads CSAKLAGSQETQYF. The CDR3 DNA reads as TGCAGTGCCAAACTAGCGGGCAGCCAAGAGACCCAGTACTTC. The gene calls are TRBV20-1 and TRBJ2-5, with 9 bases matching TRBD2. CDR3 length: 14 amino acids. CDR1 is DFQATT, CDR2 SNEGSKA, per germline (reference sequence). V shed 6 bases, J shed 1 base, and the junction held 6 bases outside the gene matches.

The CDR3 coding sequence is TGTGCCAGCAGTTTATACGCCTACGAGCAGTACTTC. Translation gives CASSLYAYEQYF. This sequence joins TRBV28 and TRBJ2-7, with no clear D. Between the trimmed V and J ends, which lost 1 base and 2 bases, there was a span of 3 bases. The CDR3 sequence is 12 residues long. From germline, CDR1 is MDHEN and CDR2 SYDVKM.

In its sample, this clonotype was seen a few times. The CDR3 DNA sequence: TGTGCCAGCAGTTACGAAGGGGGTAGGGAGCCGAACACTGAAGCTTTCTTT. Protein product: CASSYEGGREPNTEAFF. The chain joins TRBV6-5 to TRBJ1-1; TRBD1 might be the D (6 bases). Trimming removed 2 bases at V and 1 base at J, with 17 bases between. Germline loops: CDR1 MNHEY, CDR2 SVGAGI. CDR3 length equals 17 residues.

This clonotype showed up just a few times. The V call is TRBV15, the J call TRBJ1-4; D gene unclear. The CDR3 is 17 residues long. V shed 0 bases and J shed 8 bases, with 19 bases lying between them. Germline assignment: CDR1 LNHNV and CDR2 YYDKDF (reference sequence). Here the CDR3 DNA reads TGTGCCACCAGCAGAGATGGCGCCTACCCAGCTAGGGAAAAACTGTTTTTT. Protein product: CATSRDGAYPAREKLFF. Based on the CDR3 plus reference TRBV15 and TRBJ1-4, the full variable domain is DAMVIQNPRYQVTQFGKPVTLSCSQTLNHNVMYWYQQKSSQAPKLLFHYYDKDFNNEADTPDNFQSRRPNTSFCFLDIRSPGLGDTAMYLCATSRDGAYPAREKLFFGSGTQLSVL.

The chain uses TRBV21-1 and TRBJ2-3; TRBD1 is the table's D call, not checked against the DNA. TRBV21-1 counts as a pseudogene. This CDR3 region has 17 residues. CDR3 sequence (DNA): TGTGCCAGCAGCAAAGTGGGAGGGGGCCGAAGGTCAGATACGCAGTATTTT. It encodes CASSKVGGGRRSDTQYF.

The rearrangement links TRBV19 to TRBJ1-2, with 7 bases fitting TRBD1. With 4 bases clipped from V and 3 bases from J, the junction kept 8 bases outside the gene matches. This CDR3 contains 15 residues. Looked up from germline, CDR1 is LNHDA and CDR2 is SQIVND (reference sequence). The CDR3 loop reads CASSTSRGTHYGYTF. The CDR3 DNA reads TGTGCCAGTAGTACAAGCAGGGGGACTCACTATGGCTACACCTTC.

Only a few counts were recorded for this clonotype. The V gene is TRBV2, the J gene TRBJ1-6; D gene unclear. V lost 5 bases and J 6 bases, leaving 14 bases between the germline ends. This CDR3 spans 15 amino acids. Germline CDR1 and CDR2: SNHLY and FYNNEI. In nucleotides, the CDR3 is TGTGCCAGCAGTCCATTGGCCATTGCTAATTCACCCCTCCACTTT. Translated: CASSPLAIANSPLHF.

V and J are TRBV19 and TRBJ1-2; tentative D call: TRBD1 (5 bases). Germline V CDR1 and CDR2: LNHDA, SQIVND (reference sequence). The V and J ends lost 5 bases and 4 bases respectively, with 11 bases between them. The CDR3 totals 13 residues. The CDR3 DNA sequence: TGTGCCAGTAGTTTAAAGGGGATCTATGGCTACACCTTC. Translated, it gives CASSLKGIYGYTF. The entire variable domain, with the rest obtained from reference TRBV19 and TRBJ1-2, is as follows: DGGITQSPKYLFRKEGQNVTLSCEQNLNHDAMYWYRQDPGQGLRLIYYSQIVNDFQKGDIAEGYSVSREKKESFPLTVTSAQKNPTAFYLCASSLKGIYGYTFGSGTRLTVV.

The rearrangement uses TRBV5-1 and TRBJ2-7; weak D call: TRBD2 (6 bases). CDR1 and CDR2 from the germline V gene are SGHRS and YFSETQ. CDR3 length: 15 amino acids. V gave up 3 bases and J gave up 2 bases, with 15 bases separating them. In nucleotides, the CDR3 is TGCGCCAGCAGCTCTAAACCGGGAGAACCCTACGAGCAGTACTTC. Amino acids: CASSSKPGEPYEQYF.